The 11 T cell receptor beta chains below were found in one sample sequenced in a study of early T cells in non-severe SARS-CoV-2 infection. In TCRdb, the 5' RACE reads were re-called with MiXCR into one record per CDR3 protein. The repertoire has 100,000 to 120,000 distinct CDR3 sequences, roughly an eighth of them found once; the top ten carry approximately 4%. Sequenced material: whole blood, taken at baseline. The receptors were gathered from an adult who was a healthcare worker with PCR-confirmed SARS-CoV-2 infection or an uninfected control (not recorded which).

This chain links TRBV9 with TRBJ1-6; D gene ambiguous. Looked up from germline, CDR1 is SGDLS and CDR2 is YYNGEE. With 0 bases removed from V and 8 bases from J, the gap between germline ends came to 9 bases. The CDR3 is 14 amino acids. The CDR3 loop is CASSVGLLDSPLHF. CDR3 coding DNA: TGTGCCAGCAGCGTAGGCCTCCTGGATTCACCCCTCCACTTT.

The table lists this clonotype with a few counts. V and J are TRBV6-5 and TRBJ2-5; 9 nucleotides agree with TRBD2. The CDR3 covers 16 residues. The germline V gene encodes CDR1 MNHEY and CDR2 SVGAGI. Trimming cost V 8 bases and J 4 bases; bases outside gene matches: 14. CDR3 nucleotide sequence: TGTGCCAGCTCCAGGGGGGTAGCGGGAGTAGGAGAGACCCAGTACTTC. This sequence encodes CASSRGVAGVGETQYF.

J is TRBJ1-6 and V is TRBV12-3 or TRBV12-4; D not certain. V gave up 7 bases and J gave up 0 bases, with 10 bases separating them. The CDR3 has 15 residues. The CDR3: CASKISSSYNSPLHF. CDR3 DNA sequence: TGTGCCAGCAAAATATCGAGCTCCTATAATTCACCCCTCCACTTT.

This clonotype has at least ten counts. CDR3 loop: CASGLSGTGVPMNTEAFF. In nucleotides, the CDR3 is TGTGCTAGTGGTTTGAGCGGGACAGGGGTTCCCATGAACACTGAAGCTTTCTTT. The chain employs TRBV12-5 and TRBJ1-1; TRBD1 aligns across 10 bases. The CDR3 is 18 amino acids. V shed 2 bases and J 0 bases; nucleotides not matched to a gene: 9. The germline CDR1 and CDR2 sequences are LGHNT and FRNRAP.

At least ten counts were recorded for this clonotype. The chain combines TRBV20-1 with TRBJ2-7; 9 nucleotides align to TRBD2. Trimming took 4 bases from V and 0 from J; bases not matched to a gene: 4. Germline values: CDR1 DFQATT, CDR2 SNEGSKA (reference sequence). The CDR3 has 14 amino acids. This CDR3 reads CSATSGVRSYEQYF. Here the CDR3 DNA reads TGCAGTGCTACTAGCGGGGTCCGCTCCTACGAGCAGTACTTC.

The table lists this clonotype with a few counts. CDR3 bases: TGTGCCAGCAGTTCAACAGGGGGCAACTATGGCTACACCTTC. Amino acid sequence: CASSSTGGNYGYTF. The chain combines TRBV28 with TRBJ1-2; 9 bases map to TRBD1. Trimming took 4 bases from V and 2 from J; bases not matched to a gene: 2. Germline lookup yields CDR1 MDHEN and CDR2 SYDVKM. CDR3 size: 14 residues.

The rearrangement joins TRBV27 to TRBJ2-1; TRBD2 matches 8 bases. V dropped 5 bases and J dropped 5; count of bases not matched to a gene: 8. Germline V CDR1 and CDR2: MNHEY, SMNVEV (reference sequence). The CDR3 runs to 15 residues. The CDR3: CASSPRGGSDNEQFF. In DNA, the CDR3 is TGTGCCAGCAGTCCCCGGGGGGGGTCGGACAATGAGCAGTTCTTC.

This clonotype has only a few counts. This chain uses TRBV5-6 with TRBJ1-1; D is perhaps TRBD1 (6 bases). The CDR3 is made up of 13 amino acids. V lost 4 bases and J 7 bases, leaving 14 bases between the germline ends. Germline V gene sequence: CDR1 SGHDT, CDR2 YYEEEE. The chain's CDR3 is CASSPQGTGEAFF. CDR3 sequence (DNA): TGTGCCAGCAGCCCTCAGGGGACCGGTGAAGCTTTCTTT.

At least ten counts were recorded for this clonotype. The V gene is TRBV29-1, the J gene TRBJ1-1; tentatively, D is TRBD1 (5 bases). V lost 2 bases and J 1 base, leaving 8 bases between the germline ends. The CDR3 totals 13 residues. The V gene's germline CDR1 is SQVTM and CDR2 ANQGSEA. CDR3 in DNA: TGCAGCGTTGAACAGGGATCGAACACTGAAGCTTTCTTT. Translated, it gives CSVEQGSNTEAFF.

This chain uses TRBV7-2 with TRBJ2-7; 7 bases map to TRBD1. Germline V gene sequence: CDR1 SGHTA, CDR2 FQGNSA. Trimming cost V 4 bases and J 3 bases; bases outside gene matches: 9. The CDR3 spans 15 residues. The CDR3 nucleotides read TGTGCCAGCAGCTGGTATTTCGGGACAGACTACGAGCAGTACTTC. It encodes CASSWYFGTDYEQYF.

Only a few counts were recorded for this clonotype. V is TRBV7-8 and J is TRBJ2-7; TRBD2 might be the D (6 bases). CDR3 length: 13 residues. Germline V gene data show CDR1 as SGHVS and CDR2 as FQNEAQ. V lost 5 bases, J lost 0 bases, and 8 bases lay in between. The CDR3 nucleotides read TGTGCCAGCAGCCACGGGAGCTCCTACGAGCAGTACTTC. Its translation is CASSHGSSYEQYF.